The 14 T cell receptor beta chains below were found in one sample sequenced in a study of pediatric ulcerative colitis. Libraries were prepared by immunoSEQ multiplex PCR; TCRdb keeps only in-frame clonotypes and omits some of them. The table has tens of thousands of clones, around 75% seen once. During colonoscopy, one to two rectal pinch biopsies were collected. Sequenced material: gut tissue. These receptors all come from a boy between 5 and 17 years old with severe ulcerative colitis.

The rearrangement joins TRBV5-1 to TRBJ2-7; weak D call: TRBD1 (5 bases). The germline CDR1 and CDR2 sequences are SGHRS and YFSETQ. The V end was cut by 0 bases, the J end by 5 bases, with 12 bases between. The CDR3 covers 14 residues. The CDR3 loop is CASSLERGRDEQYF. The DNA for the CDR3 is TGCGCCAGCAGCTTGGAAAGGGGAAGAGACGAGCAGTACTTC.

This clone was recorded only once. V is TRBV7-6 and J is TRBJ2-2; D is perhaps TRBD1 or TRBD2 (6 bases each). V gave up 1 base and J gave up 2 bases, with 11 bases separating them. Germline assignment: CDR1 SGHVS and CDR2 FNYEAQ. There are 16 residues in the CDR3. CDR3: CASSLEGGYNTGELFF. CDR3 sequence (DNA): TGTGCCAGCAGCTTAGAGGGGGGCTACAACACCGGGGAGCTGTTTTTT.

The CDR3 DNA reads TGTGCCAGCAGTACGACAGGTAACACCGGGGAGCTGTTTTTT. It yields the protein CASSTTGNTGELFF. The rearrangement uses TRBV2 and TRBJ2-2; tentatively, D is TRBD1 (6 bases). Germline V CDR1 and CDR2: SNHLY, FYNNEI. V was shortened by 5 bases and J by 2 bases, with 9 bases between the two germline ends. The length of the CDR3 is 14 residues.

The rearrangement uses TRBV6-5 and TRBJ2-5; D assignment may be TRBD1 or TRBD2 (6 bases each). The CDR3 loop spans 15 amino acids. CDR1 and CDR2 (germline): MNHEY, SVGAGI. The V gene lost 6 bases and the J gene lost 2 bases, with 16 bases spanning the gap. The CDR3 sequence: CASSRLWGAQETQYF. The CDR3 region has the DNA TGTGCCAGCAGCCGCCTATGGGGGGCACAAGAGACCCAGTACTTC.

The rearrangement uses TRBV7-9 and TRBJ2-5; tentatively, D is TRBD2 (7 bases). The CDR3 spans 15 residues. The V gene lost 3 bases and the J gene lost 2 bases, with 13 bases spanning the gap. Germline V CDR1 and CDR2: SEHNR, FQNEAQ (reference sequence). CDR3 sequence reads: CASSLSGGRQETQYF. The CDR3 nucleotides read TGTGCCAGCAGCTTGTCCGGGGGGCGACAAGAGACCCAGTACTTC. Full variable domain (outside the CDR3, taken from reference TRBV7-9 and TRBJ2-5): DTGVSQNPRHKITKRGQNVTFRCDPISEHNRLYWYRQTLGQGPEFLTYFQNEAQLEKSRLLSDRFSAERPKGSFSTLEIQRTEQGDSAMYLCASSLSGGRQETQYFGPGTRLLVL.

The chain is built from TRBV5-1 and TRBJ2-7; tentatively, D is TRBD1 (5 bases). V dropped 0 bases and J dropped 7 bases, with 17 bases sitting between them. The CDR3 is 15 residues long. Germline CDR1 reads SGHRS; CDR2 reads YFSETQ. This chain's CDR3 is CASSLALTGGREQYF. The CDR3 DNA reads TGCGCCAGCAGCTTGGCCTTAACAGGCGGTCGGGAGCAGTACTTC. The full variable domain, its missing parts supplied by reference TRBV5-1 and TRBJ2-7, is KAGVTQTPRYLIKTRGQQVTLSCSPISGHRSVSWYQQTPGQGLQFLFEYFSETQRNKGNFPGRFSGRQFSNSRSEMNVSTLELGDSALYLCASSLALTGGREQYFGPGTRLTVT.

The chain joins TRBV7-6 to TRBJ2-2, with a weak D call TRBD2 (7 bases). The CDR3 covers 17 residues. Germline V CDR1 and CDR2: SGHVS, FNYEAQ. V gave up 5 bases and J gave up 5 bases, with 21 bases separating them. CDR3 sequence reads: CASSPDSWGGVTGELFF. CDR3 nucleotides: TGTGCCAGCAGCCCAGACTCTTGGGGGGGCGTTACCGGGGAGCTGTTTTTT.

The chain couples TRBV5-1 to TRBJ2-5; D call uncertain. From germline, CDR1 is SGHRS and CDR2 YFSETQ. V lost 0 bases and J 4 bases, leaving 7 bases between the germline ends. CDR3 length equals 13 residues. The CDR3 sequence: CASSLVPGETQYF. Written as DNA, the CDR3 is TGCGCCAGCAGCTTGGTACCCGGAGAGACCCAGTACTTC.

This chain joins TRBV5-5 and TRBJ2-5; TRBD2 is a possible D gene (7 bases). Germline V gives CDR1 SGHKS, CDR2 YYEKEE (reference sequence). CDR3 length equals 14 residues. The V gene lost 5 bases and the J gene lost 5 bases, with 16 bases spanning the gap. The CDR3, as DNA: TGTGCCAGCAGTACTCGGGGGGCCGTTGAGACCCAGTACTTC. Encoded protein: CASSTRGAVETQYF.

V and J are TRBV4-1 and TRBJ2-3, with D possibly TRBD2 on 7 matching bases. V gave up 0 bases and J gave up 6 bases, with 13 bases separating them. Germline CDR1 reads MGHRA; CDR2 reads YSYEKL. This CDR3 has 15 amino acids. This CDR3 is CASSQEGGGGDTQYF. CDR3 sequence (DNA): TGCGCCAGCAGCCAAGAAGGGGGGGGTGGTGATACGCAGTATTTT.

The V call is TRBV5-6, the J call TRBJ1-1, with D possibly matching TRBD1 (5 bases). This CDR3 contains 15 residues. The V and J ends lost 2 bases and 6 bases respectively, with 17 bases between them. CDR1 and CDR2 (germline): SGHDT, YYEEEE. This chain's CDR3 is CASSFRRTLGAEAFF. CDR3 nucleotide sequence: TGTGCCAGCAGCTTCCGTAGGACACTGGGAGCTGAAGCTTTCTTT.

This rearrangement joins TRBV6-1 to TRBJ2-2, with 7 bases lining up with TRBD2. V shed 2 bases and J 6 bases; nucleotides not matched to a gene: 6. CDR1 is MNHNS, CDR2 SASEGT, per germline. There are 15 residues in the CDR3. CDR3 amino acids: CASSEQGGAAGELFF. CDR3 in DNA: TGTGCCAGCAGTGAACAGGGAGGGGCCGCCGGGGAGCTGTTTTTT.

The rearrangement uses TRBV10-1 and TRBJ1-1, with D unresolved. Looked up from germline, CDR1 is WNHNN and CDR2 is SYGVQD (reference sequence). Deletions cut 4 bases from V and 2 bases from J, with 5 bases between. This CDR3 spans 12 amino acids. In DNA, the CDR3 is TGCGCCAGCAGTGTTGGAAACACTGAAGCTTTCTTT. It encodes CASSVGNTEAFF.

Points on this clone: This specimen includes other DNA sequences encoding the same CDR3. This chain uses TRBV5-6 with TRBJ1-5, with D unresolved. Germline CDR1 SGHDT, CDR2 YYEEEE. The CDR3 totals 13 residues. The ends were cut back, 4 bases at V and 7 bases at J, with 12 bases in the middle. The CDR3 DNA is TGTGCCAGCAGCCGTGCGGTAGGGCAGCCCCAGCATTTT. Protein sequence: CASSRAVGQPQHF. Looking up the rest from reference TRBV5-6 and TRBJ1-5 gives the full variable domain: DAGVTQSPTHLIKTRGQQVTLRCSPKSGHDTVSWYQQALGQGPQFIFQYYEEEERQRGNFPDRFSGHQFPNYSSELNVNALLLGDSALYLCASSRAVGQPQHFGDGTRLSIL.